A single T cell receptor (beta chain) is shown here with its context. The data were produced by immunoSEQ multiplex PCR, yet TCRdb's version contains in-frame clones alone and is incomplete. The top ten clones hold 4.5% to 6% of a sample with about 130,000 clones, about 74% of them seen once. The CDR3 is 16 amino acids. These data come from a study of blood T cell repertoires in COVID-19. Study at large: The study drew acute and convalescent COVID-19 samples from the United States, Italy and Spain.

This clonotype was sampled from a man older than 75 with COVID-19, enrolled during active disease. Sequenced material: peripheral blood. This rearrangement joins TRBV21-1 to TRBJ1-5. TRBV21-1 is deemed a pseudogene. The CDR3 coding sequence is TGTGCCAGCAGCAAAGTAGCGGGGGCTCGCAATCAGCCCCAGCATTTT. As protein: CASSKVAGARNQPQHF.